The 4 T cell receptor beta chains below come from one sample, sequenced in a study of tissue T cells after allogeneic stem cell transplantation. Time point given: mouse harvest day 7 after allogeneic transplant. The graft held 10^6 splenic CD5+ T cells and 10^7 T-cell-depleted bone marrow cells. Only in-frame clones appear in the TCRdb table, and some are missing; sequencing was by immunoSEQ multiplex PCR. The sample contains some 7,000 clones, roughly half of which appear only once. The sequenced sample was lymph node tissue. Every receptor here comes from a female BALB/c mouse given C57BL/6 T cells with graft-versus-host disease after an allogeneic hematopoietic cell transplant.

Notes on this clone: Gene names are mouse gene names. The CDR3 is CASSQQTNSDYTF. Incomplete CDR3 DNA: TGTGCCAGCTCTCAACAGACAAACTCCGACTACACC. The chain carries TRBV12-1 and TRBJ1-2; D not resolved. The read ends 1 residue shy of where the CDR3 ends; the end is completed using the germline J gene. Germline V gene data show CDR1 as SGHSN and CDR2 as HYEKVE. This CDR3 region has 13 residues. The V end was cut by 2 bases, the J end by 0 bases, with 6 bases between.

This clone was found a few times. The gene names here belong to mouse. The part of the CDR3 DNA that was read is TGTGCCAGCAGCTTATACCAGGGGTATGAACAGTAC. The encoded protein is CASSLYQGYEQY. From start to end, the CDR3 is CASSLYQGYEQYF. The chain has TRBV3 and TRBJ2-7; D is possibly TRBD1 (6 bases). The CDR3 is cut off 1 residue early in the read; its end comes from the germline J gene. The CDR3 has 13 residues. Trimming cost V 2 bases and J 4 bases, with 9 bases left between them. Germline lookup yields CDR1 SNHLY and CDR2 FYNGKV (reference sequence).

A few counts support this clone. Gene labels here are mouse ones. The read falls 1 residue short of the CDR3 end, and the missing part is taken from the germline J gene. The chain is built from TRBV26 and TRBJ1-3; D is ambiguous. Germline CDR1 reads KGHPV; CDR2 reads FQNQEV (reference sequence). V was shortened by 4 bases and J by 0 bases, with 4 bases between the two germline ends. The CDR3 length is 13 residues. Here the CDR3 reads CASSQNSGNTLYF. Partial CDR3 DNA: TGTGCCAGCAGTCAGAATTCTGGAAATACGCTCTAT.

Only a few counts were recorded for this clone. Mouse gene names and germline throughout. The CDR3 goes on 1 residue after the read ends, and that part is filled in from the germline J gene. The chain employs TRBV15 and TRBJ2-5; 10 positions match TRBD2. Germline values: CDR1 SGHND, CDR2 FRSKSL. V shed 3 bases and J 3 bases; nucleotides not matched to a gene: 6. CDR3 length: 16 amino acids. The sequenced CDR3 bases are TGTGCCAGCAGTTTTCTGGGGGGGCGCAGGCAAGACACCCAGTAC. It translates to CASSFLGGRRQDTQY. In full, the CDR3 reads CASSFLGGRRQDTQYF.